This TCR beta chain is drawn from a study of T cell responses to AZD1222 COVID-19 vaccine. Whole-study context: Analyses pooled second doses at about 4 or about 12 weeks.

Points from the study as a whole: Spike-specific TCR depth and breadth grew after two AZD1222 doses. Regions 160-218 and 743-854 dominated among vaccine-associated CD4 TCRs spanning spike. Donors, mostly white British, included more females; clonal diversity was possibly underestimated.

Germline values: CDR1 MNHEY, CDR2 SVGEGT. The trim removed 6 bases at V and 9 bases at J, leaving 17 bases unmatched. The CDR3 contains 16 residues. Regarding this clone: Its antigen is currently unknown.

Assay: immunoSEQ multiplex PCR; the TCRdb copy retains only in-frame clones and omits some. The data hold some 150,000 clones, with around nine tenths observed a single time. The sample here was peripheral blood, taken on day 0 of AZD1222 vaccination. This chain uses TRBV6-2 or TRBV6-3 with TRBJ2-1; 7 positions match TRBD2. The TCR sequence derives from an adult in good health. CDR3 nucleotides: TGTGCCAGCAGCTCCATGTGGGAGGGTACGTACGGTGAGCAGTTCTTC. This translates into CASSSMWEGTYGEQFF.